Shown below are 7 T cell receptor beta chains from a single sample sequenced in a study of shared clonotypes between healthy human individuals. Sequencing was performed with immunoSEQ multiplex PCR; in TCRdb, only in-frame clones are kept and a portion is missing. The sample records about half a million clones, around 80% being singletons. The sample comprised PBMCs. These receptor sequences come from a woman in her thirties or forties in good health. Some clones in this sample may be carry-over from other donors' samples.

This clone was detected once. The rearrangement joins TRBV25-1 to TRBJ1-3, with D tentatively TRBD1 (5 bases). The CDR3 totals 15 residues. CDR1 is MGHDK, CDR2 SYGVNS, per germline. V gave up 4 bases and J gave up 0 bases, with 10 bases separating them. This chain's CDR3 is CASSAPGLSGNTIYF. Here the CDR3 DNA reads TGTGCCAGCAGTGCCCCGGGACTCTCTGGAAACACCATATATTTT.

The chain links TRBV9 to TRBJ2-2; TRBD2 agrees at 11 bases. Germline trimming cut 4 bases from V and 2 bases from J; bases unmatched to any gene: 4. Germline CDR1 and CDR2: SGDLS and YYNGEE. The CDR3 is 16 amino acids. CDR3 DNA sequence: TGTGCCAGCAGCACCGGGACTAGCGGAAACACCGGGGAGCTGTTTTTT. Protein sequence: CASSTGTSGNTGELFF.

V is TRBV28 and J is TRBJ2-7; 11 bases align to TRBD2. The CDR3 runs to 14 residues. Looked up from germline, CDR1 is MDHEN and CDR2 is SYDVKM. Unmatched junction bases numbered 5, after V lost 5 bases and J lost 5 bases. CDR3 nucleotide sequence: TGTGCCAGCAGTGGGACTAGCGGAAGGGACGAGCAGTACTTC. It specifies CASSGTSGRDEQYF.

The chain combines TRBV11-2 with TRBJ1-1; 8 bases match TRBD1. After removal of 5 bases from V and 3 bases from J, the junction contained 5 bases not matched to a gene. CDR3 length equals 14 residues. Germline CDR1 and CDR2: SGHAT and FQNNGV. CDR3 DNA sequence: TGTGCCAGCAGCCTAGGACAGGGCCACACTGAAGCTTTCTTT. Residues: CASSLGQGHTEAFF.

The J gene is TRBJ2-2, the V gene TRBV4-1; D not certain. The CDR3 runs to 16 residues. Germline CDR1 and CDR2: MGHRA and YSYEKL. Trimming left V 0 bases short and J 8 bases short, with 16 bases between. CDR3 nucleotides: TGCGCCAGCAGCCAAGATACAGCCTCCATCCCGGGGGAGCTGTTTTTT. Its protein is CASSQDTASIPGELFF.

This clone has a handful of counts. The rearrangement links TRBV27 to TRBJ1-6; 10 bases match TRBD1. V shed 6 bases, J shed 0 bases, and the junction held 8 bases outside the gene matches. The CDR3 spans 18 residues. CDR1 and CDR2 (germline): MNHEY, SMNVEV (reference sequence). This CDR3 reads CASSRRTGGSSYNSPLHF. CDR3 DNA sequence: TGTGCCAGCAGCCGCCGGACAGGGGGGAGCTCCTATAATTCACCCCTCCACTTT.

V is TRBV4-2 and J is TRBJ2-5; no definite D call. The CDR3 is 14 residues long. The germline V gene has CDR1 LGHNA and CDR2 YNFKEQ. V was shortened by 0 bases and J by 4 bases, with 9 bases between the two germline ends. As DNA, the CDR3 is TGTGCCAGCAGCCAAGATCAGTACCGAGAGACCCAGTACTTC. It specifies CASSQDQYRETQYF.